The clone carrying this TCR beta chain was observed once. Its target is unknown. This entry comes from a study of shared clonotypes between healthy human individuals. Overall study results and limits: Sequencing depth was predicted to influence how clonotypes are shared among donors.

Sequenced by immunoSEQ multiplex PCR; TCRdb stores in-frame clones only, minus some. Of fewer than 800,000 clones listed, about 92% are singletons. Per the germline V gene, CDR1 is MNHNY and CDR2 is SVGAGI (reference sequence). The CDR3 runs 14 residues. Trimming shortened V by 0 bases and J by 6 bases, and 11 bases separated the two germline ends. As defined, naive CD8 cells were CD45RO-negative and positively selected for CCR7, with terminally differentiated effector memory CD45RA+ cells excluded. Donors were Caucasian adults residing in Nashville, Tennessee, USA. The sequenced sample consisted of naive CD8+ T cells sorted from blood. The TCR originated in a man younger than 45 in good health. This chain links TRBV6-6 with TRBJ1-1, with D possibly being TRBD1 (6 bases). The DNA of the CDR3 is TGTGCCAGCAGTTACTCCGGGGGGGGCTCTGAAGCTTTCTTT. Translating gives CASSYSGGGSEAFF.